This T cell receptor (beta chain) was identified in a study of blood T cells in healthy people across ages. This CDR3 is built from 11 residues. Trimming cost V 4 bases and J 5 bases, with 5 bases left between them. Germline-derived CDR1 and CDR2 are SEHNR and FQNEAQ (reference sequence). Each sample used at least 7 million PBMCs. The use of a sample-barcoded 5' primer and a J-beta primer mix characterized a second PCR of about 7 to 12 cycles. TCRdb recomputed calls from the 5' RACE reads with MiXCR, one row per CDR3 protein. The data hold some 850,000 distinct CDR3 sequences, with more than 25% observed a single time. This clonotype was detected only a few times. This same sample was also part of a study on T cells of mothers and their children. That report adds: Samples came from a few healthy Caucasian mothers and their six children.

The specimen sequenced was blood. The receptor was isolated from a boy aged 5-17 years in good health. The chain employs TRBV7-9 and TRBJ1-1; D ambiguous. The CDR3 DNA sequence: TGTGCCAGCAGCTCGTGGACTGAAGCTTTCTTT. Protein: CASSSWTEAFF.